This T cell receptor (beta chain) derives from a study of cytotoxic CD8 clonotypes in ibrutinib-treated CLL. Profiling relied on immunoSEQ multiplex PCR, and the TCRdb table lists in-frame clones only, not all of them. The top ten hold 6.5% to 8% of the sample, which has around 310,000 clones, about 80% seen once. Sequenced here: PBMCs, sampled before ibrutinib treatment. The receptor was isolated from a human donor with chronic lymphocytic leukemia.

The CDR3 coding sequence is TGTGCCAGCAGCTTAGATTGGGCGACGCCTGGAAACACCATATATTTT. Protein: CASSLDWATPGNTIYF. The V gene is TRBV11-2, the J gene TRBJ1-3; no reliable D call. CDR3 size: 16 residues. V was shortened by 0 bases and J by 2 bases, with 11 bases between the two germline ends. The V gene's germline CDR1 is SGHAT and CDR2 FQNNGV.